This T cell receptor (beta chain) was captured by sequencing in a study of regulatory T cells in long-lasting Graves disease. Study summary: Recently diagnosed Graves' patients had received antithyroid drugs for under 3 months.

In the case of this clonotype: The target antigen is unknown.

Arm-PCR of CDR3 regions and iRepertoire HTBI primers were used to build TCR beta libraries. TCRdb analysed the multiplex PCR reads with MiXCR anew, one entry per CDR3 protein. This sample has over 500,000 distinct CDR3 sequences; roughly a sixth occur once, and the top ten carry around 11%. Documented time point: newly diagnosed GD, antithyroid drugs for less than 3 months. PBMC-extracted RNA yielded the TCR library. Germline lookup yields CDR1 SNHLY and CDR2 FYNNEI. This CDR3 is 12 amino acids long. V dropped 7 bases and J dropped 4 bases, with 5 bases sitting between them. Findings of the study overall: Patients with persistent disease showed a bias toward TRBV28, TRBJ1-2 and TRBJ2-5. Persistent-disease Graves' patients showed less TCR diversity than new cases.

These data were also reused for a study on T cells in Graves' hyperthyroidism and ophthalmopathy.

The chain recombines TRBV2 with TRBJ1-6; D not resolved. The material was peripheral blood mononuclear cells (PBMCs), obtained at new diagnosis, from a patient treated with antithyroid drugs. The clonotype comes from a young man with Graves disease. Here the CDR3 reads CASTQYNSPLHF. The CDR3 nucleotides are TGTGCCAGCACGCAGTATAATTCACCCCTCCACTTT.